Each of the 18 T cell receptor beta chains below was sequenced from the same sample in a study of cytomegalovirus exposure and HLA in healthy donors. The PCR contained 60 Vbeta and 13 Jbeta primers. Sequencing was performed with immunoSEQ multiplex PCR; in TCRdb, only in-frame clones are kept and a portion is missing. The sample lists 100,000 to 150,000 clones; approximately 80% were seen once. The sample was PBMCs. The receptors were gathered from a male donor in good health and CMV-seropositive.

This clone appeared a few times. The V and J genes are TRBV30 and TRBJ1-6; possible D gene TRBD1, 5 bases. Per germline, CDR1 GTSNPN and CDR2 SVGIG (reference sequence). Trimming took 2 bases from V and 0 from J, leaving 14 bases between them. The CDR3 sequence is 17 residues long. The CDR3 bases are TGTGCCTGGAGTTTCTCCATGACAGACTCCTATAATTCACCCCTCCACTTT. Protein product: CAWSFSMTDSYNSPLHF.

This clone was seen a single time. The V gene is TRBV25-1, the J gene TRBJ1-4; tentative D call: TRBD1 (6 bases). Germline V lookup: CDR1 MGHDK, CDR2 SYGVNS. V gave up 1 base and J gave up 8 bases, with 14 bases separating them. The CDR3 has 15 amino acids. The CDR3 sequence is CASSESFSRGEKLFF. Here the CDR3 DNA reads TGTGCCAGCAGTGAATCTTTTAGCAGGGGCGAAAAACTGTTTTTT.

The J gene is TRBJ2-3, the V gene TRBV6-5; D unclear. From germline, CDR1 is MNHEY and CDR2 SVGAGI. This CDR3 has 12 residues. V was shortened by 7 bases and J by 3 bases, with 8 bases between the two germline ends. DNA for the CDR3: TGTGCCAGCAAGTCCGGGACAGATACGCAGTATTTT. Its translation is CASKSGTDTQYF.

This sequence joins TRBV27 and TRBJ1-2; 7 nucleotides align to TRBD1. The V gene's germline CDR1 is MNHEY and CDR2 SMNVEV (reference sequence). The J segment lost 8 bases and the V segment lost 5 bases, leaving 14 bases of the junction unmatched. CDR3 length: 15 amino acids. The CDR3 DNA follows: TGTGCCAGCAGTCTGGACAGGTCGGGGCTGGGGGGCTACACCTTC. It specifies CASSLDRSGLGGYTF.

The chain combines TRBV5-4 with TRBJ2-1, with TRBD2 matching over 12 bases. Per germline, CDR1 SGHNT and CDR2 YYREEE (reference sequence). J lost 1 base, V lost 1 base, and 6 bases had no gene match. This CDR3 is built from 18 residues. CDR3 amino acids: CASSLRLAGEISYNEQFF. CDR3 coding DNA: TGTGCCAGCAGCTTGCGACTAGCGGGAGAGATATCCTACAATGAGCAGTTCTTC.

The V call is TRBV13, the J call TRBJ2-7, with D tentatively TRBD2 (6 bases). Trimming left V 5 bases short and J 5 bases short, with 16 bases between. Germline CDR1 is PRHDT and CDR2 is FYEKMQ (reference sequence). This CDR3 comprises 14 residues. CDR3 sequence: CASSGQGGLDEQYF. CDR3 DNA sequence: TGTGCCAGCAGCGGCCAGGGAGGTTTGGACGAGCAGTACTTC.

This rearrangement joins TRBV6-7 to TRBJ2-1; 7 nucleotides line up with TRBD2. TRBV6-7 is labeled an ORF, and its function is uncertain. This CDR3 is 17 amino acids long. The V gene end was trimmed by 0 bases and the J gene end by 0 bases; junction bases not matched to a gene: 5. The CDR3 region has the DNA TGTGCCAGCAGTTACTCGGGGGGGGACTACTCCTACAATGAGCAGTTCTTC. Translating gives CASSYSGGDYSYNEQFF.

This rearrangement joins TRBV6-6 to TRBJ2-7, with 7 bases matching TRBD2. Trimming at V came to 10 bases and at J to 1 base, leaving 10 bases not matched to a gene. Germline CDR1 is MNHNY and CDR2 is SVGAGI (reference sequence). The CDR3 is made up of 14 amino acids. As DNA, the CDR3 is TGTGCCACCGAACCCCGGGGGGATTCCTACGAGCAGTACTTC. Residues: CATEPRGDSYEQYF.

The gene calls are TRBV5-4 and TRBJ2-6; D possibly corresponds to TRBD1 (6 bases). The CDR3 length is 16 residues. Trimming stripped 0 bases from V and 2 bases from J, with 9 bases between. Germline V CDR1 and CDR2: SGHNT, YYREEE (reference sequence). CDR3 sequence reads: CASSLGGRAGANVLTF. The CDR3 nucleotides read TGTGCCAGCAGCTTGGGGGGGCGCGCTGGGGCCAACGTCCTGACTTTC.

The chain carries TRBV11-2 and TRBJ1-4, with D hard to call. The CDR3 loop spans 17 amino acids. Germline assignment: CDR1 SGHAT and CDR2 FQNNGV. V was clipped by 1 base and J by 0 bases, with 12 bases between them. The CDR3 DNA follows: TGTGCCAGCAGCTTAGGGCGGGGTAGTCCAACTAATGAAAAACTGTTTTTT. This encodes CASSLGRGSPTNEKLFF.

This clone was seen a few times. The chain combines TRBV2 with TRBJ2-1, with a tentative D call TRBD1 (5 bases). Germline CDR1 and CDR2: SNHLY and FYNNEI. This CDR3 spans 12 amino acids. V lost 5 bases and J lost 6, with 8 bases in between. As DNA, the CDR3 is TGTGCCAGCAGTTTAGGGGTCAATGAGCAGTTCTTC. The encoded protein is CASSLGVNEQFF.

The chain uses TRBV25-1 and TRBJ1-1; D is perhaps TRBD1 (5 bases). Germline loops: CDR1 MGHDK, CDR2 SYGVNS. CDR3 length: 14 residues. The V and J ends lost 2 bases and 0 bases respectively, with 7 bases between them. The CDR3 DNA sequence: TGTGCCAGCAGTGAAGACAGCATGAACACTGAAGCTTTCTTT. This codes for CASSEDSMNTEAFF.

This chain connects TRBV5-1 to TRBJ1-1; TRBD1 agrees at 7 bases. Germline-derived CDR1 and CDR2 are SGHRS and YFSETQ. This CDR3 has 15 amino acids. Trimming took 4 bases from V and 4 from J; bases not matched to a gene: 10. The CDR3 here is CASSPGTVRGTEAFF. Written as DNA, the CDR3 is TGCGCCAGCAGCCCTGGGACAGTCAGGGGCACTGAAGCTTTCTTT.

There are a few counts of this clone. The gene calls are TRBV15 and TRBJ1-3; TRBD1 matches at 9 bases. Germline V gene sequence: CDR1 LNHNV, CDR2 YYDKDF (reference sequence). The J segment lost 0 bases and the V segment lost 6 bases, leaving 9 bases of the junction unmatched. The CDR3 runs 17 residues. CDR3 nucleotides: TGTGCCACCAGGACGGGACAGGGCAGTTACTCTGGAAACACCATATATTTT. Protein sequence: CATRTGQGSYSGNTIYF.

The V gene is TRBV5-1, the J gene TRBJ2-1, with 7 positions matching TRBD1. Per germline, CDR1 SGHRS and CDR2 YFSETQ. The CDR3 is 15 amino acids. V dropped 1 base and J dropped 7; count of bases not matched to a gene: 8. The CDR3 here is CASSLTQGVPNEQFF. CDR3 nucleotides: TGCGCCAGCAGCTTGACTCAGGGGGTCCCTAATGAGCAGTTCTTC.

This clone was recorded a few times. J is TRBJ2-7 and V is TRBV29-1; 9 nucleotides line up with TRBD1. CDR3 size: 12 residues. V lost 4 bases to trimming and J lost 3 bases; unmatched junction nucleotides: 1. Per germline, CDR1 SQVTM and CDR2 ANQGSEA. In DNA form, the CDR3 reads TGCAGCGTTGGACAGGGGGGCTACGAGCAGTACTTC. Translation gives CSVGQGGYEQYF.

The chain employs TRBV7-2 and TRBJ2-5, with D possibly being TRBD1 (6 bases). CDR1 and CDR2 from the germline V gene are SGHTA and FQGNSA. V was pared by 5 bases and J by 5 bases, with 21 bases between. The CDR3 runs 16 residues. The CDR3 is CASSPRGVGGLETQYF. The DNA of the CDR3 is TGTGCCAGCAGCCCCCGTGGGGTTGGGGGCTTGGAGACCCAGTACTTC.

The chain is built from TRBV18 and TRBJ1-5, with D unclear. The V gene lost 3 bases and the J gene lost 2 bases, with 8 bases spanning the gap. This CDR3 region has 14 residues. Looked up from germline, CDR1 is KGHSH and CDR2 is LQKENI. In DNA form, the CDR3 reads TGTGCCAGCTCACCCGGCGGCCGCAATCAGCCCCAGCATTTT. This translates into CASSPGGRNQPQHF.